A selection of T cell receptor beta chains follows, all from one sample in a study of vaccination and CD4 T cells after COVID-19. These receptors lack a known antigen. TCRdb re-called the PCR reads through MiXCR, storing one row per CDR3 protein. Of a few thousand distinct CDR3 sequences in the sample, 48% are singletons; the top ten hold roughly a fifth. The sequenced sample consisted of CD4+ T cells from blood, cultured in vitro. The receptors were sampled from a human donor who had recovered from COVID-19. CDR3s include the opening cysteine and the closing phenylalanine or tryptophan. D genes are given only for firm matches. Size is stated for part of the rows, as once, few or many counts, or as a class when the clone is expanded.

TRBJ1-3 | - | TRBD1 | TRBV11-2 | TGTGCCAGCAGACCCTATGACAGGGAAGGAAACACCATATATTTT | CASRPYDREGNTIYF
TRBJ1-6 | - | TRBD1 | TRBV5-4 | TGTGCCAGCAGCTTGTCCGGGACAGGACGTCCCATTAATAATTCACCCCTCCACTTT | CASSLSGTGRPINNSPLHF
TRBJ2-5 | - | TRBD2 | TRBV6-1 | TGTGCCAGCAACCTACCGGGACTAGCGGGACAGGAGACCCAGTACTTC | CASNLPGLAGQETQYF
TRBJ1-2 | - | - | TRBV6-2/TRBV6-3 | TGTGCCAGCAGACAGGGCGGCGGCTACACCTTC | CASRQGGGYTF
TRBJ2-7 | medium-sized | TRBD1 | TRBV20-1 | TGCAGTGCTAGGACGGGACAGGGCTGGGAGCAGTACTTC | CSARTGQGWEQYF
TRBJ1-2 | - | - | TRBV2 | TGTGCCAGCAGTGATGAGGGTAATGGCTACACCTTC | CASSDEGNGYTF
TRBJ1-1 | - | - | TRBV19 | TGTGCCAGTAACGATGACAGGAACACTGAAGCTTTCTTT | CASNDDRNTEAFF
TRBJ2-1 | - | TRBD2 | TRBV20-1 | TGCAGTGCTTCGCCAGCGGGAGGGGGCAATGAGCAGTTCTTC | CSASPAGGGNEQFF
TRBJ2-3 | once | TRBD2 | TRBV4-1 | TGCGCCAGCAGCCAGAGCGGACTAGCGGGTAGCACAGATACGCAGTATTTT | CASSQSGLAGSTDTQYF
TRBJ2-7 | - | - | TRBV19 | TGTGCCAGTAGTTCTTGGACTCCCCCATACGAGCAGTACTTC | CASSSWTPPYEQYF
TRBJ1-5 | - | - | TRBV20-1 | TGCAGTGCTACGGATAGCAATCAGCCCCAGCATTTT | CSATDSNQPQHF
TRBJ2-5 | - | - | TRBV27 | TGTGCCAGCAGCAGCGAGACCCAGTACTTC | CASSSETQYF
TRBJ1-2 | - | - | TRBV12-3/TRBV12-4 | TGTGCCAGCAGTTTAGCGCCACAGCCCTATGGCTACACCTTC | CASSLAPQPYGYTF
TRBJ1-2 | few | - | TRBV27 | TGTGCCAGCAGTTTTACCGGGGGGCATGGCTACACCTTC | CASSFTGGHGYTF
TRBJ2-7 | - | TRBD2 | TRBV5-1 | TGCGCCAGCAGCTTGTTAACTAGCGGGAGCTACGAGCAGTACTTC | CASSLLTSGSYEQYF
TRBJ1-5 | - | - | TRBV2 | TGTGCCAGCAGTGATTTGGGGGCAGGCAATCAGCCCCAGCATTTT | CASSDLGAGNQPQHF
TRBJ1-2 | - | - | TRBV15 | TGTGCCACCAGCAGAGATTCCTGGGGGACCTATGGCTACACCTTC | CATSRDSWGTYGYTF
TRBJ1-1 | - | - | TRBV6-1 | TGTGCCAGCAGCCGGGGGGTGGGGAGGTACACTGAAGCTTTCTTT | CASSRGVGRYTEAFF
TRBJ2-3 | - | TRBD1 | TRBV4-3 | TGCGCCAGCAGCCAAGGTGTTGGACAGGGGGCAGATACGCAGTATTTT | CASSQGVGQGADTQYF
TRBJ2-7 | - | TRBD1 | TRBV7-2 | TGTGCCAGCAGCTCTATGACAGGGGGATTAGGAGAGCAGTACTTC | CASSSMTGGLGEQYF
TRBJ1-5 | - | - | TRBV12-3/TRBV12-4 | TGTGCCAGCAGCTGGGGGGGTGAGCAGCCCCAGCATTTT | CASSWGGEQPQHF
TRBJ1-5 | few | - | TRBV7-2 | TGTGCCAGCAGCTTAGCCCTAGGCGGGGGGCCCCAGCATTTT | CASSLALGGGPQHF
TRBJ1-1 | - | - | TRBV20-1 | TGCAGTGGGGGCCAGGGGAACACTGAAGCTTTCTTT | CSGGQGNTEAFF
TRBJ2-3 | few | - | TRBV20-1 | TGCAGTGCTAGTCGGGGGACAGCGCGCACAGATACGCAGTATTTT | CSASRGTARTDTQYF
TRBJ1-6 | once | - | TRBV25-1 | TGTGCCAGCAGTCCTTGGAATTCACCCCTCCACTTT | CASSPWNSPLHF
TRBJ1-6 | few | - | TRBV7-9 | TGTGCCAGCAGCCGGGACCTTGTGGGGGATAGTTCACCCCTCCACTTT | CASSRDLVGDSSPLHF
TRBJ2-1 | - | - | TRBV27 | TGTGCCAGCAGTCTAAGACTAGGGGGGTCGGGTGAGCAGTTCTTC | CASSLRLGGSGEQFF
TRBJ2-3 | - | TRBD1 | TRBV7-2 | TGTGCCAGCAGCTTAGGGCCGGGACAGAACACAGATACGCAGTATTTT | CASSLGPGQNTDTQYF
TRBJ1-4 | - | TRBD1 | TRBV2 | TGTGCCAGCAGTGGGGGACAGGGAGGGGAAAAACTGTTTTTT | CASSGGQGGEKLFF
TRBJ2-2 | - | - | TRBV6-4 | TGTGCCAGCAGTGAGAGACTAGCGAACACCGGGGAGCTGTTTTTT | CASSERLANTGELFF
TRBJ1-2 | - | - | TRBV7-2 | TGTGCCAGCAGCTCTCCCGACAGTTATGGCTACACCTTC | CASSSPDSYGYTF
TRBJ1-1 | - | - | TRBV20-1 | TGCAGTGCTAGAGATAGGACTACGAACACTGAAGCTTTCTTT | CSARDRTTNTEAFF
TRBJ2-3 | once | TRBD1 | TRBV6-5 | TGTGCCAGCAGTTACACCGGGACAGTCCCAGATACGCAGTATTTT | CASSYTGTVPDTQYF
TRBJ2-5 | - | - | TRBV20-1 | TGCAGCGCCCGGGGTCCGGGGGCGAAAGGCCAAGAGACCCAGTACTTC | CSARGPGAKGQETQYF
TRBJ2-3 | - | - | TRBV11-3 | TGTGCCAGCAGGGTGGAGACAGTCACAGATACGCAGTATTTT | CASRVETVTDTQYF
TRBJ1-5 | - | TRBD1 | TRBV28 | TGTGCCAGCAGTTTCCGGGACAGGGGGACCGGTCAGCCCCAGCATTTT | CASSFRDRGTGQPQHF
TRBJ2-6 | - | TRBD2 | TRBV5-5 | TGTGCCAGCAGCTTAAGAAGCGGGGGAACCCCATGGGGGGCCAACGTCCTGACTTTC | CASSLRSGGTPWGANVLTF
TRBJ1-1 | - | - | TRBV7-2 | TGTGCCAGCAGCTTAAGGGGTGAAGCTTTCTTT | CASSLRGEAFF
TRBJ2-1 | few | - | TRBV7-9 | TGTGCCAGCAGCGTCCCTCCCAGCTCCTACAATGAGCAGTTCTTC | CASSVPPSSYNEQFF
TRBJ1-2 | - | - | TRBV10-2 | TGCGCCAGCATCCAGGGGACCAATAACTATGGCTACACCTTC | CASIQGTNNYGYTF
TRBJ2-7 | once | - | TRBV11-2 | TGTGCCAGCAGTTCGCTCCTTAACTACGAGCAGTACTTC | CASSSLLNYEQYF
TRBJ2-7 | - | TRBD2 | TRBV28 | TGTGCCAGCAGTTCGCGACTAGCGAGATCCTACGAGCAGTACTTC | CASSSRLARSYEQYF